This TCR beta chain was identified in a study of blood T cell repertoires in COVID-19. Looking at the study overall: Samples representing acute and convalescent COVID-19 were sourced from the United States, Italy and Spain. Sources were T cells, B-cell-depleted T cells, or PBMCs; the material itself was cDNA or gDNA.

As processed by the authors: By means of reference gene primer amplification, nucleated cell counts were estimated. Generated by immunoSEQ multiplex PCR, the TCRdb table keeps only in-frame clones and is missing some. V and J calls and clone size are as listed in that table; D and trimming were resolved from the DNA. In the table there are approximately 200,000 clones, 80% to 90% of which are singletons. The sample consisted of peripheral blood. The clonotype was recovered from a man between 45 and 60 years old who had recovered from COVID-19.

The CDR3 sequence is CASSRGDQPQHF. CDR3 nucleotide sequence: TGTGCCAGTAGTCGGGGGGATCAGCCCCAGCATTTT. The J gene is TRBJ1-5, the V gene TRBV19, with D possibly being TRBD1 (5 bases). The CDR3 extends over 12 amino acids. Trimming pared 5 bases from V and 5 bases from J, leaving 7 bases between. Germline CDR1 and CDR2: LNHDA and SQIVND (reference sequence).